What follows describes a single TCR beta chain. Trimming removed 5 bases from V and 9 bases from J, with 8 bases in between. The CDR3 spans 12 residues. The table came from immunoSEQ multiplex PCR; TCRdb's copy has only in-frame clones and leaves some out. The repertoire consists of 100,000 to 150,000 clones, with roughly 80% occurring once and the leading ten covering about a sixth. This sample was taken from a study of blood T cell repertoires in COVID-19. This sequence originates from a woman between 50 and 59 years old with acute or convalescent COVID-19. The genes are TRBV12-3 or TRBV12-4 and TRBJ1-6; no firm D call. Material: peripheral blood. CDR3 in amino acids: CASSVIGSPLHF. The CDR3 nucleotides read TGTGCCAGCAGTGTCATCGGTTCACCCCTCCACTTT.